This T cell receptor beta chain was identified during a study of a mutant IDH1 vaccine in newly diagnosed glioma. Study context: Vaccination started 4-6 weeks after radiotherapy alone, or with temozolomide cycles. Study-wide findings and caveats: Seemingly, pseudoprogression had no relation to changes in the top peripheral T cell clonotypes.

In germline, CDR1 is SEHNR, CDR2 FQNEAQ (reference sequence). V shed 5 bases and J shed 4 bases, with 12 bases lying between them. There are 14 residues in the CDR3. As concerns this clone: The antigen is unknown.

This table comes from immunoSEQ multiplex PCR, and its TCRdb copy is limited to in-frame clones, with some not included. The sample contains about 54,000 clones, approximately 80% of which appear only once. Time point in this sample: week 35, safety follow-up. One vaccine dose held 300 ug of mutant IDH1 20-mer peptide and came with topical imiquimod. The source of this sequence is a woman aged 18-29 years with glioma. The source material was PBMCs, sampled from a glioma patient whose treatment included an IDH1 peptide vaccine. The chain is built from TRBV7-9 and TRBJ1-3, with unresolved D. CDR3 sequence: CASSPRSTGNTIYF. In nucleotides, the CDR3 is TGTGCCAGCAGCCCTAGGTCGACCGGAAACACCATATATTTT. Complete variable domain (other parts from reference TRBV7-9 and TRBJ1-3): DTGVSQNPRHKITKRGQNVTFRCDPISEHNRLYWYRQTLGQGPEFLTYFQNEAQLEKSRLLSDRFSAERPKGSFSTLEIQRTEQGDSAMYLCASSPRSTGNTIYFGEGSWLTVV.